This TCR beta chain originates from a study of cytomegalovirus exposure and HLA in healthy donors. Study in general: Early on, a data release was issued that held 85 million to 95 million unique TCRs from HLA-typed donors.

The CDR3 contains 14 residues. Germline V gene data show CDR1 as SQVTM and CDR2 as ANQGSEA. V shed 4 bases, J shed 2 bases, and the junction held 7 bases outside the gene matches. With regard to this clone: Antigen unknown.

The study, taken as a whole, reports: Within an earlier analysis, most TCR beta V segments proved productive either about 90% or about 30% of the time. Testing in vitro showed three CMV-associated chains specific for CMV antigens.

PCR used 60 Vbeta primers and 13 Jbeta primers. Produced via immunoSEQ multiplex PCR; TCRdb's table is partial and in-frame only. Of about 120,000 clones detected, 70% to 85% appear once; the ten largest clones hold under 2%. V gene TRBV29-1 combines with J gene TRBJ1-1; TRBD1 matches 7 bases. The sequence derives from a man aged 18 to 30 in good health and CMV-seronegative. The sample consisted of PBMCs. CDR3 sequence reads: CSVVGGEYNTEAFF. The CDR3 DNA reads TGCAGCGTTGTAGGGGGCGAATATAACACTGAAGCTTTCTTT.